This TCR beta chain originates from a study of CD8+CD57+ T cells in acquired aplastic anemia. Study overall: Sorted CD4+ and CD8+ cell DNA averaged about 3 ug.

The TCR beta profiling, which covered VDJ combination and CDR3 sequence, was carried out using genomic DNA as the template. TCRdb redid the calling of the reads with MiXCR, one entry per CDR3 protein. The repertoire includes 260,000 or so distinct CDR3 sequences, 45% to 50% of them detected once, and less than 9% sits in the top ten. Patients picked for sequencing had shown CD8+CD57+ cell expansion detected by flow cytometry. The CDR3 consists of 15 residues. The germline V and J ends were trimmed by 6 bases and 2 bases, with 16 bases remaining between them. The V gene's germline CDR1 is SGHVS and CDR2 FNYEAQ.

The sequence derives from a human donor with aplastic anemia. This chain uses TRBV7-6 with TRBJ2-5, with D tentatively TRBD2 (7 bases). The sequenced sample consisted of sorted CD4+, CD8+, or CD8+CD57+ T cells (not recorded which) from PBMCs. In DNA, the CDR3 is TGTGCCAGCAGAACAACAGGGAGGGGGCAAGAGACCCAGTACTTC. This translates into CASRTTGRGQETQYF.